The rows below give T cell receptor beta chains drawn from one sample of a study of T cell responses to AZD1222 COVID-19 vaccine. Here immunoSEQ multiplex PCR was the method, and the copy in TCRdb shows in-frame clones only, minus some. The table has approximately 200,000 clones, roughly nine tenths seen once. The sequenced sample was peripheral blood, obtained 28 days after the second AZD1222 dose. All receptors derive from an adult who received the AZD1222 COVID-19 vaccine. Both conserved end residues are part of each CDR3. A D gene is named only where the DNA matches it firmly. Clone sizes are given selectively: once, few, many, or a class where the clone is expanded.

TRBJ1-4,TRBV2,.,TRBD1,CASMPRGPLKVTNEKLFF,TGTGCCAGCATGCCGAGGGGGCCCCTAAAGGTGACTAATGAAAAACTGTTTTTT
TRBJ2-7,TRBV18,.,.,CASSPPDREQYF,TGTGCCAGCTCACCACCGGATCGGGAGCAGTACTTC
TRBJ1-2,TRBV2,.,.,CASSTLQGSGYTF,TGTGCCAGCAGTACCCTACAGGGAAGTGGCTACACCTTC
TRBJ2-3,TRBV6-1,.,.,CASSENPFPDTQYF,TGTGCCAGCAGTGAAAACCCCTTCCCAGATACGCAGTATTTT
TRBJ2-1,TRBV5-1,.,TRBD2,CASSLGGSIYNEQFF,TGCGCCAGCAGCTTGGGCGGGAGTATCTACAATGAGCAGTTCTTC
TRBJ2-1,TRBV24-1,.,TRBD2,CATSGGGSYNEQFF,TGTGCCACCAGTGGGGGGGGCTCCTACAATGAGCAGTTCTTC
TRBJ1-4,TRBV18,.,.,CASSPFAGRVATNEKLFF,TGTGCCAGCTCACCATTTGCAGGGAGAGTTGCAACTAATGAAAAACTGTTTTTT
TRBJ1-4,TRBV28,.,.,CASRTFGGGLTEKLFF,TGTGCCAGCAGGACCTTCGGGGGGGGGCTCACTGAAAAACTGTTTTTT
TRBJ1-2,TRBV19,.,.,CATSLTLNYGYTF,TGTGCCACTAGCCTAACACTTAACTATGGCTACACCTTC
TRBJ1-2,TRBV5-5,.,TRBD1,CASSPSWDRGLYGYTF,TGTGCCAGCAGCCCCTCGTGGGACAGGGGGCTCTATGGCTACACCTTC
TRBJ1-3,TRBV4-2,.,TRBD1,CASSHRAQGLGNTIYF,TGTGCCAGCAGCCATCGAGCACAGGGGTTGGGAAACACCATATATTTT
TRBJ2-2,TRBV12-2,.,.,CASRLEVGLAGMGRSGELFF,TGTGCAAGTCGCTTAGAGGTGGGACTAGCGGGAATGGGCCGGAGCGGGGAGCTGTTTTTT
TRBJ2-5,TRBV25-1,.,TRBD2,CASSDLEQPSGSGETQYF,TGTGCCAGCAGTGATCTCGAGCAGCCTAGCGGGAGCGGAGAGACCCAGTACTTC
TRBJ2-7,TRBV21-1,.,.,CASSKGPPAVGRIREQYF,TGTGCCAGCAGCAAAGGGCCGCCAGCAGTGGGTCGTATCCGCGAGCAGTACTTC
TRBJ1-6,TRBV11-3,once,TRBD1,CASRRTGAGGSYNSPLHF,TGTGCCAGCAGGCGCACAGGGGCCGGGGGCTCCTATAATTCACCCCTCCACTTT
TRBJ1-2,TRBV3-1/TRBV3-2,.,.,CASSQGNGPSYGYTF,TGTGCCAGCAGCCAAGGTAATGGACCCAGCTATGGCTACACCTTC
TRBJ1-1,TRBV18,.,.,CASSLKEGGQNTEAFF,TGTGCCAGCTCACTTAAGGAGGGGGGTCAGAACACTGAAGCTTTCTTT
TRBJ1-1,TRBV3-1/TRBV3-2,.,.,CASRGQGLAEAFF,TGTGCCAGCCGGGGTCAGGGTCTGGCTGAAGCTTTCTTT
TRBJ1-1,TRBV19,.,.,CASSSGQSVNTEAFF,TGTGCCAGTAGTTCCGGACAGTCGGTGAACACTGAAGCTTTCTTT
TRBJ2-2,TRBV18,once,.,CASSPYDRIGELFF,TGTGCCAGCTCACCGTACGACAGGATTGGGGAGCTGTTTTTT
TRBJ2-7,TRBV6-2/TRBV6-3,.,.,CASSWTAESRYEQYF,TGTGCCAGCAGTTGGACAGCTGAGTCCCGCTACGAGCAGTACTTC
TRBJ1-6,TRBV2,.,TRBD1,CASSKRQKTGATLHF,TGTGCCAGCAGCAAACGCCAAAAGACAGGGGCCACCCTCCACTTT
TRBJ2-5,TRBV30,.,.,CAWSRGGETQYF,TGTGCCTGGAGTAGGGGGGGAGAGACCCAGTACTTC
TRBJ1-2,TRBV6-6,.,TRBD1,CASSDRVYGYTF,TGTGCCAGCAGCGACAGGGTCTATGGCTACACCTTC
TRBJ2-7,TRBV27,once,.,CASSLRAQGVYEQYF,TGTGCCAGCAGTTTGCGGGCACAGGGAGTTTACGAGCAGTACTTC
TRBJ2-7,TRBV27,.,TRBD1,CASSFGQGGEQYF,TGTGCCAGCAGTTTTGGACAGGGAGGCGAGCAGTACTTC